The 7 T cell receptor beta chains listed next were all sequenced from one sample in a study of CD8+CD57+ T cells in acquired aplastic anemia. Genomic DNA served as template for TCR beta VDJ and CDR3 profiling. TCRdb re-called the reads with MiXCR, one entry per CDR3 protein. The table shows some 170,000 distinct CDR3 sequences, with about two thirds occurring only once. Patients sequenced had flow cytometry evidence of CD8+CD57+ cell expansion. The sequenced sample consisted of sorted CD4+, CD8+, or CD8+CD57+ T cells (not recorded which) from PBMCs. The receptors shown here come from a human donor with aplastic anemia.

The chain uses TRBV15 and TRBJ2-5, with 11 positions matching TRBD1. This CDR3 is built from 16 residues. V lost 4 bases and J lost 5; bases outside the gene matches: 9. The V gene's germline CDR1 is LNHNV and CDR2 YYDKDF (reference sequence). CDR3 loop: CATSILDRGRLETQYF. As DNA, the CDR3 is TGTGCCACCAGCATCCTGGACAGGGGGCGATTGGAGACCCAGTACTTC. The whole variable domain, filled in from reference TRBV15 and TRBJ2-5, reads DAMVIQNPRYQVTQFGKPVTLSCSQTLNHNVMYWYQQKSSQAPKLLFHYYDKDFNNEADTPDNFQSRRPNTSFCFLDIRSPGLGDTAMYLCATSILDRGRLETQYFGPGTRLLVL.

The CDR3 loop is CASSLTRTTYEQYF. As DNA, the CDR3 is TGTGCCAGCAGCTTAACGAGAACCACCTACGAGCAGTACTTC. The genes are TRBV11-3 and TRBJ2-7, with no clear D. CDR1 is SGHNT and CDR2 is YENEEA in the germline V gene. The CDR3 extends over 14 amino acids. The germline V and J ends were trimmed by 2 bases and 2 bases, with 10 bases remaining between them.

The chain uses TRBV7-3 and TRBJ2-3; no clear D. The length of the CDR3 is 14 residues. The V and J ends lost 5 bases and 0 bases respectively, with 9 bases between them. Per germline, CDR1 SGHTA and CDR2 FQGTGA. The CDR3 DNA sequence: TGTGCCAGCAGCCACCCGGACAGCACAGATACGCAGTATTTT. Translation gives CASSHPDSTDTQYF.

V usage is TRBV24-1 and J usage is TRBJ2-2, with D unresolved. The CDR3 is made up of 12 amino acids. Per germline, CDR1 KGHDR and CDR2 SFDVKD. Trimming stripped 7 bases from V and 1 base from J, with 3 bases between. The CDR3 bases are TGTGCCACCAGAGGGAACACCGGGGAGCTGTTTTTT. It encodes CATRGNTGELFF.

The chain joins TRBV7-2 to TRBJ1-5; TRBD1 matches 7 bases. Trimming removed 5 bases from V and 0 bases from J; junction bases left unmatched: 10. The CDR3 runs 17 residues. In germline, CDR1 is SGHTA, CDR2 FQGNSA. The CDR3 DNA reads as TGTGCCAGCAGCACATCGGACAGGCGCCATAGCAATCAGCCCCAGCATTTT. Residues: CASSTSDRRHSNQPQHF.

The V gene is TRBV2, the J gene TRBJ2-3; D gene ambiguous. Germline V CDR1 and CDR2: SNHLY, FYNNEI. The CDR3 has 14 residues. With 3 bases removed from V and 1 base from J, the gap between germline ends came to 8 bases. The CDR3 DNA reads as TGTGCCAGCAGTGACACGGCCCGCACAGATACGCAGTATTTT. It specifies CASSDTARTDTQYF.

This clonotype was detected a few times. The J gene is TRBJ1-6, the V gene TRBV7-9, with D possibly TRBD1 on 5 matching bases. The CDR3 spans 15 residues. Germline CDR1 and CDR2: SEHNR and FQNEAQ (reference sequence). Trimming pared 0 bases from V and 5 bases from J, leaving 8 bases between. DNA for the CDR3: TGTGCCAGCAGCTTAGCCGGGGGAGATAATTCACCCCTCCACTTT. Amino acids: CASSLAGGDNSPLHF.